A single sample is the source of the 27 T cell receptor beta chains below, sequenced in a study of blood T cell repertoires in COVID-19. Using immunoSEQ multiplex PCR, the repertoire was profiled, and TCRdb retains in-frame clones only, with some absent. This sample has approximately 280,000 clones, with roughly 89% found just once. Material: PBMCs or T cells enriched from blood (not recorded which). The receptors here all came from a woman between 40 and 55 years old who had recovered from COVID-19.

This clone was found a few times. The chain links TRBV18 to TRBJ2-7, with 7 bases fitting TRBD2. Germline CDR1 reads KGHSH; CDR2 reads LQKENI. This CDR3 is 16 amino acids long. The trim removed 8 bases at V and 2 bases at J, leaving 15 bases unmatched. CDR3 protein: CASPRLALAEPYEQYF. CDR3 bases: TGTGCCAGCCCACGATTGGCGCTAGCGGAGCCCTACGAGCAGTACTTC.

The J gene is TRBJ1-1, the V gene TRBV7-8; weak D call: TRBD1 (6 bases). This CDR3 spans 14 amino acids. Trimming removed 4 bases at V and 5 bases at J, with 14 bases between. Germline lookup yields CDR1 SGHVS and CDR2 FQNEAQ. The CDR3 loop is CASSSVEGGTEAFF. The CDR3 region has the DNA TGTGCCAGCAGCTCCGTCGAGGGGGGGACTGAAGCTTTCTTT.

The chain uses TRBV28 and TRBJ1-4; 8 bases fit TRBD1. The CDR3 runs to 13 residues. Trimming cost V 10 bases and J 3 bases; bases outside gene matches: 4. Germline V gene lookup returns CDR1 MDHEN and CDR2 SYDVKM. The chain's CDR3 is CATDRVPNEKLFF. The CDR3 DNA reads TGTGCCACGGACAGGGTCCCTAATGAAAAACTGTTTTTT.

V is TRBV6-2 or TRBV6-3 and J is TRBJ2-1; 14 nucleotides agree with TRBD2. Looked up from germline, CDR1 is MNHEY and CDR2 is SVGEGT. The V and J ends lost 5 bases and 1 base, in that order; junction bases with no gene match: 7. The CDR3 runs 18 residues. The CDR3 bases are TGTGCCAGCAGTAAGACTAGCGGGAGGGTGTTTTCCTACAATGAGCAGTTCTTC. Translating gives CASSKTSGRVFSYNEQFF.

This clone was recorded at least ten times. The genes are TRBV19 and TRBJ2-7; possibly TRBD2 for D (5 bases). V lost 8 bases to trimming and J lost 6 bases, with 14 bases between them. The germline V gene encodes CDR1 LNHDA and CDR2 SQIVND (reference sequence). CDR3 length: 12 residues. The CDR3: CASLGSGGEQYF. In DNA form, the CDR3 reads TGTGCCAGTCTAGGTTCAGGAGGCGAGCAGTACTTC.

The chain combines TRBV7-9 with TRBJ2-2; maybe TRBD2 (6 bases). V was pared by 5 bases and J by 6 bases, with 16 bases between. CDR1 is SEHNR and CDR2 is FQNEAQ in the germline V gene (reference sequence). The CDR3 extends over 15 amino acids. The CDR3 is CASSPRAGEAGELFF. The DNA of the CDR3 is TGTGCCAGCAGCCCCCGGGCCGGGGAGGCCGGGGAGCTGTTTTTT.

This CDR3 reads CASSEGPGQAGTQYF. DNA for the CDR3: TGTGCCAGCAGTGAAGGTCCGGGACAGGCGGGTACGCAGTATTTT. The gene calls are TRBV2 and TRBJ2-3, with 8 bases that match TRBD1. Germline V lookup: CDR1 SNHLY, CDR2 FYNNEI. The J segment lost 8 bases and the V segment lost 1 base, leaving 8 bases of the junction unmatched. The CDR3 runs 15 residues.

In this sample, this clone turned up a few times. The gene calls are TRBV4-2 and TRBJ2-7; 14 bases agree with TRBD2. From germline, CDR1 is LGHNA and CDR2 YNFKEQ. Trimming at V came to 0 bases and at J to 0 bases, leaving 4 bases not matched to a gene. The CDR3 spans 18 residues. CDR3 amino acids: CASSQDPTSGRASYEQYF. Here the CDR3 DNA reads TGTGCCAGCAGCCAAGATCCGACTAGCGGGAGGGCCTCCTACGAGCAGTACTTC.

V usage is TRBV2 and J usage is TRBJ2-7, with D unclear. This CDR3 has 13 amino acids. V was cut by 2 bases and J by 5 bases, with 10 bases left in between. Germline CDR1 reads SNHLY; CDR2 reads FYNNEI. The CDR3 DNA follows: TGTGCCAGCAGTGAAAGGCGTGGAGACGAGCAGTACTTC. It translates to CASSERRGDEQYF.

This clone was counted once. CDR3 in DNA: TGTGCCAGCTCAGGGGGCAACAATTACAATGAGCAGTTCTTC. Translating it yields CASSGGNNYNEQFF. The V gene is TRBV11-3, the J gene TRBJ2-1, with TRBD1 identical over 8 bases. CDR1 and CDR2 (germline): SGHNT, YENEEA. With 8 bases clipped from V and 4 bases from J, the junction kept 7 bases outside the gene matches. CDR3 length equals 14 residues.

The chain carries TRBV29-1 and TRBJ1-2; D not certain. V dropped 3 bases and J dropped 4 bases, with 6 bases sitting between them. The length of the CDR3 is 11 residues. The germline V gene encodes CDR1 SQVTM and CDR2 ANQGSEA. This CDR3 is CSVDRSYGYTF. The CDR3 nucleotides read TGCAGCGTTGACCGTAGCTATGGCTACACCTTC.

CDR3 residues: CATSTGTGDEKLFF. The DNA for the CDR3 is TGTGCCACCAGCACCGGGACAGGGGATGAAAAACTGTTTTTT. The gene calls are TRBV24-1 and TRBJ1-4; 10 bases line up with TRBD1. From germline, CDR1 is KGHDR and CDR2 SFDVKD. With V trimmed by 7 bases and J by 6 bases, 4 bases remained unmatched. The CDR3 totals 14 residues.

The rearrangement joins TRBV19 to TRBJ2-7; 7 positions match TRBD1. The CDR3 spans 15 residues. Unmatched junction bases numbered 12, after V lost 5 bases and J lost 5 bases. Germline V gives CDR1 LNHDA, CDR2 SQIVND (reference sequence). The CDR3 nucleotides read TGTGCCAGTAGTCCCCATCGACAGGGTACGGACGAGCAGTACTTC. Protein product: CASSPHRQGTDEQYF. Together with reference TRBV19 and TRBJ2-7, the CDR3 gives the full variable domain: DGGITQSPKYLFRKEGQNVTLSCEQNLNHDAMYWYRQDPGQGLRLIYYSQIVNDFQKGDIAEGYSVSREKKESFPLTVTSAQKNPTAFYLCASSPHRQGTDEQYFGPGTRLTVT.

The genes are TRBV18 and TRBJ2-7, with 8 bases fitting TRBD1. Germline V gene sequence: CDR1 KGHSH, CDR2 LQKENI. The CDR3 is 14 residues long. J was trimmed by 2 bases and V by 3 bases; bases with no gene match: 3. CDR3 in amino acids: CASSPGQVTYEQYF. CDR3 DNA sequence: TGTGCCAGCTCACCGGGACAGGTCACCTACGAGCAGTACTTC.

The chain combines TRBV6-6 with TRBJ2-7, with 11 bases that match TRBD2. The germline V gene has CDR1 MNHNY and CDR2 SVGAGI (reference sequence). The CDR3 spans 15 residues. V was clipped by 2 bases and J by 4 bases; unmatched bases: 4. CDR3 DNA: TGTGCCAGCAGTTACCCGACTAGCGGGATGTACGAGCAGTACTTC. It encodes CASSYPTSGMYEQYF.

The chain links TRBV18 to TRBJ1-5; 12 bases line up with TRBD1. Germline lookup yields CDR1 KGHSH and CDR2 LQKENI. With 5 bases clipped from V and 7 bases from J, the junction kept 9 bases outside the gene matches. This CDR3 contains 16 residues. The CDR3 here is CASSFSGTGGGQPQHF. The CDR3 nucleotides are TGTGCCAGCTCATTCTCCGGGACAGGGGGCGGACAGCCCCAGCATTTT.

The V and J genes are TRBV11-1 and TRBJ2-3; TRBD2 matches 16 bases. Germline V lookup: CDR1 SGHAT, CDR2 FQDESV (reference sequence). V trimming: 7 bases; J trimming: 10 bases; junction bases outside the gene matches: 5. This CDR3 spans 14 amino acids. The CDR3 DNA sequence: TGTGCCAGCACTTCAGGGACTAGCGGGAGGGCGCAGTATTTT. Translation: CASTSGTSGRAQYF.

This chain connects TRBV7-2 to TRBJ1-1; D possibly corresponds to TRBD1 (6 bases). Trimming left V 5 bases short and J 4 bases short, with 20 bases between. This CDR3 has 16 amino acids. The V gene's germline CDR1 is SGHTA and CDR2 FQGNSA. CDR3 in DNA: TGTGCCAGCAGCCCAGACTCGGGGGGCAGTGGCACTGAAGCTTTCTTT. Residues: CASSPDSGGSGTEAFF.

The chain couples TRBV5-1 to TRBJ2-3; no clear D. Germline assignment: CDR1 SGHRS and CDR2 YFSETQ. The V gene lost 3 bases and the J gene lost 2 bases, with 10 bases spanning the gap. The CDR3 has 14 amino acids. The CDR3 is CASSSHTYTDTQYF. Written as DNA, the CDR3 is TGCGCCAGCAGCTCCCATACCTACACAGATACGCAGTATTTT.

CDR3 residues: CASNVDRAGDNEQFF. As DNA, the CDR3 is TGTGCCAGCAATGTAGACAGGGCAGGGGACAATGAGCAGTTCTTC. This rearrangement joins TRBV28 to TRBJ2-1, with 7 bases aligning to TRBD1. After removal of 7 bases from V and 5 bases from J, the junction contained 11 bases not matched to a gene. This CDR3 is 15 amino acids long. CDR1 and CDR2 (germline): MDHEN, SYDVKM.

This rearrangement joins TRBV5-1 to TRBJ2-2, with D hard to call. V was shortened by 0 bases and J by 6 bases, with 6 bases between the two germline ends. Looked up from germline, CDR1 is SGHRS and CDR2 is YFSETQ. There are 13 residues in the CDR3. The DNA of the CDR3 is TGCGCCAGCAGCTTGGACGGGTCCGGGGAGCTGTTTTTT. This translates into CASSLDGSGELFF.

This clone occurred a few times. The chain carries TRBV21-1 and TRBJ2-7; the table calls TRBD2, which could not be checked here. TRBV21-1 is a pseudogene. The CDR3 runs to 16 residues. CDR3 sequence (DNA): TGTGCCATTCGGACCCCTAGCGGCCACAGCTCCTACGAGCAGTACTTC. Protein product: CAIRTPSGHSSYEQYF.

J is TRBJ1-2 and V is TRBV29-1; 7 nucleotides align to TRBD1. V was pared by 1 base and J by 6 bases, with 8 bases of the junction left unmatched. Per the germline V gene, CDR1 is SQVTM and CDR2 is ANQGSEA. There are 14 residues in the CDR3. The CDR3 DNA follows: TGCAGCGTTGAAGTTAGGGGGCAGGGGAATGGCTACACCTTC. This translates into CSVEVRGQGNGYTF.

J is TRBJ2-1 and V is TRBV2, with D perhaps TRBD2 (6 bases). Between the trimmed V and J ends, which lost 5 bases and 2 bases, there was a span of 16 bases. This CDR3 spans 16 amino acids. Germline CDR1 reads SNHLY; CDR2 reads FYNNEI. The CDR3 DNA follows: TGTGCCAGCAGTTGGTTGTCGGGAGTAGCCTACAATGAGCAGTTCTTC. Translation gives CASSWLSGVAYNEQFF.

Comment on this clone: Distinct nucleotide sequences in the sample also encode this CDR3. The chain links TRBV7-9 to TRBJ2-7; 11 nucleotides line up with TRBD1. Germline V gives CDR1 SEHNR, CDR2 FQNEAQ (reference sequence). V lost 4 bases to trimming and J lost 2 bases; unmatched junction nucleotides: 1. The CDR3 covers 14 residues. CDR3 DNA sequence: TGTGCCAGCAGCTCGGGACAGGGGGCCTACGAGCAGTACTTC. This gives the protein CASSSGQGAYEQYF.

The chain links TRBV28 to TRBJ1-4; D may be TRBD1 (6 bases). CDR1 and CDR2 from the germline V gene are MDHEN and SYDVKM. This CDR3 is built from 15 residues. V dropped 4 bases and J dropped 5 bases, with 14 bases sitting between them. As DNA, the CDR3 is TGTGCCAGCAGTTCCCCACAGGGAGGGAATGAAAAACTGTTTTTT. Protein: CASSSPQGGNEKLFF.

The V and J genes are TRBV5-1 and TRBJ2-5; D ambiguous. Germline values: CDR1 SGHRS, CDR2 YFSETQ. Trimming took off 3 bases at V and 5 bases at J, with 5 bases between the two ends. CDR3 length equals 11 residues. The CDR3 sequence is CASSYGETQYF. In nucleotides, the CDR3 is TGCGCCAGCAGCTACGGGGAGACCCAGTACTTC.